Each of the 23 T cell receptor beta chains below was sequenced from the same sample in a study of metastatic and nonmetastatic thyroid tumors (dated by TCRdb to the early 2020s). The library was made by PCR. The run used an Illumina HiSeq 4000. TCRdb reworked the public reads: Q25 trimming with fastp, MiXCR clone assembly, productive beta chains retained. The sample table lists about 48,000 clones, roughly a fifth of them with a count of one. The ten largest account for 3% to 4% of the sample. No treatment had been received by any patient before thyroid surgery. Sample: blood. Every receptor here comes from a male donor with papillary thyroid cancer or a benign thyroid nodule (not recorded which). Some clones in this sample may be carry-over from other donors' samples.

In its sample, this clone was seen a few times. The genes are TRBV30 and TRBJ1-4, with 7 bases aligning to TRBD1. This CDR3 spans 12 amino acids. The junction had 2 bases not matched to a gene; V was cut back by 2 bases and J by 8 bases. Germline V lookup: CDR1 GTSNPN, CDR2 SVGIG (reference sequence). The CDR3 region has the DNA TGTGCCTGGAGTACAGGGGACGAAAAACTGTTTTTT. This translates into CAWSTGDEKLFF. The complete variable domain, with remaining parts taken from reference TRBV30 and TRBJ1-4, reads SQTIHQWPATLVQPVGSPLSLECTVEGTSNPNLYWYRQAAGRGLQLLFYSVGIGQISSEVPQNLSASRPQDRQFILSSKKLLLSDSGFYLCAWSTGDEKLFFGSGTQLSVL.

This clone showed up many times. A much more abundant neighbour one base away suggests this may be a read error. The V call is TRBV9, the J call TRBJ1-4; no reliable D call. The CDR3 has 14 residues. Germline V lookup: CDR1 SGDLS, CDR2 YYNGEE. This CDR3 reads CASSPGLTNEKLSF. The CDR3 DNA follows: TGTGCCAGCAGCCCGGGCTTGACTAATGAAAAACTGTCTTTT.

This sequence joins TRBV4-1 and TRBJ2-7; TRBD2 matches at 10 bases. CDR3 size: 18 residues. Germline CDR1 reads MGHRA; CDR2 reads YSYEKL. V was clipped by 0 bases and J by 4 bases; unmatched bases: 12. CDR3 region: CASSQDGIIAGGVYEQYF. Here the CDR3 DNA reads TGCGCCAGCAGCCAAGATGGTATAATAGCGGGAGGAGTATACGAGCAGTACTTC.

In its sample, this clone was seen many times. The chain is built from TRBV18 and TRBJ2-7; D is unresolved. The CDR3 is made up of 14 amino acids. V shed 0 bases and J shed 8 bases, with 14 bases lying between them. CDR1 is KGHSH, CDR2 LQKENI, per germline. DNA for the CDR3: TGTGCCAGCTCACCACCGTCGCTCGGGCAACAGCAGTACTTC. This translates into CASSPPSLGQQQYF.

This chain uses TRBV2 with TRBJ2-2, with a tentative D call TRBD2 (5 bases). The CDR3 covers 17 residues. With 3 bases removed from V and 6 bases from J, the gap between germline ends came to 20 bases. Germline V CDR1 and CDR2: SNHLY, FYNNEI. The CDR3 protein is CASSDSVTGVWSGELFF. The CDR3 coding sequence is TGTGCCAGCAGTGATAGCGTGACTGGGGTTTGGTCCGGGGAGCTGTTTTTT.

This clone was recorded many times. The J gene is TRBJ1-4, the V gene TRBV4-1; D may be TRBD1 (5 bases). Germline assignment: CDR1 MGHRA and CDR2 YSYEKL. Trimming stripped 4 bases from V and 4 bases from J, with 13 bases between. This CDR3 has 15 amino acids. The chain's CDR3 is CASSLEGWVNEKLFF. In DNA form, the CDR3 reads TGCGCCAGCAGCCTAGAGGGGTGGGTTAATGAAAAACTGTTTTTT.

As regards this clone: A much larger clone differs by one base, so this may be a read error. The CDR3 reads CASSLTINEKLFF. Here the CDR3 DNA reads TGTGCCAGCAGCTTAACCATTAATGAAAAACTGTTTTTT. The chain employs TRBV7-9 and TRBJ1-4, with D hard to call. Germline assignment: CDR1 SEHNR and CDR2 FQNEAQ (reference sequence). The V and J ends lost 2 bases and 4 bases respectively, with 5 bases between them. This CDR3 spans 13 amino acids.

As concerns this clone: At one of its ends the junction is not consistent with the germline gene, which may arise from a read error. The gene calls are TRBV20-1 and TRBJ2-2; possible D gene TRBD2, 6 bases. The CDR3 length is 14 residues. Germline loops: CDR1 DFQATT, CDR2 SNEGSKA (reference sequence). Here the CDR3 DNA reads TGCAGTGCTATTGGAGGGCTAAACTCCTGGGATCTGTTTTTT. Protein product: CSAIGGLNSWDLFF.

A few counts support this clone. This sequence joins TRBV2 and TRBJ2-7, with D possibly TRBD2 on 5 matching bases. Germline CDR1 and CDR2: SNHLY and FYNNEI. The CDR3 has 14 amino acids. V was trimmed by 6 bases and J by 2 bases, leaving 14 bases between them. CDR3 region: CASREDGTTYEQYF. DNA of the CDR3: TGTGCCAGCAGGGAGGACGGAACCACCTACGAGCAGTACTTC.

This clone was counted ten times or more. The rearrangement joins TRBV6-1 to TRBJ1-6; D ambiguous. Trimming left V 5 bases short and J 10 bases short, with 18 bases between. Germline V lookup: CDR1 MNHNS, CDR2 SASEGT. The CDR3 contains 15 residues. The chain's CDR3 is CASSSGPAYVSPLHF. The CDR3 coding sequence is TGTGCCAGCAGTTCAGGTCCCGCCTATGTCTCACCCCTCCACTTT.

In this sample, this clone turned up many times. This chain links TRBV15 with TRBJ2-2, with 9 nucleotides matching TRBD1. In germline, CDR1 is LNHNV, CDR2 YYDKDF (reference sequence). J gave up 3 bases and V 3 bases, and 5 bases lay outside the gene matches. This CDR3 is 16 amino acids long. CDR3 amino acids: CATSSNRGLDTGELFF. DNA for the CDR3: TGTGCCACCAGCAGTAACAGGGGGCTGGACACCGGGGAGCTGTTTTTT.

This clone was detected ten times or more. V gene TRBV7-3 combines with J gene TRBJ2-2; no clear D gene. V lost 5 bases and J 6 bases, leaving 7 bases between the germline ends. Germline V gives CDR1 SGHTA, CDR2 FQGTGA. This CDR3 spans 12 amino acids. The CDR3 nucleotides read TGTGCCAGCAGCCGAGACGCCGGGGAGCTGTTTTTT. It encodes CASSRDAGELFF. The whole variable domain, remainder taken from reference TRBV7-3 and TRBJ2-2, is GAGVSQTPSNKVTEKGKYVELRCDPISGHTALYWYRQSLGQGPEFLIYFQGTGAADDSGLPNDRFFAVRPEGSVSTLKIQRTERGDSAVYLCASSRDAGELFFGEGSRLTVL.

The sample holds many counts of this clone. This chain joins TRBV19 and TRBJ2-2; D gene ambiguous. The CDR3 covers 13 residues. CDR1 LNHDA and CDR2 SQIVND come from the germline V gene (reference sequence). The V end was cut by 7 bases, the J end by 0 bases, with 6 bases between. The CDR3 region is CASKRANTGELFF. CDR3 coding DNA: TGTGCCAGTAAGCGCGCGAACACCGGGGAGCTGTTTTTT.

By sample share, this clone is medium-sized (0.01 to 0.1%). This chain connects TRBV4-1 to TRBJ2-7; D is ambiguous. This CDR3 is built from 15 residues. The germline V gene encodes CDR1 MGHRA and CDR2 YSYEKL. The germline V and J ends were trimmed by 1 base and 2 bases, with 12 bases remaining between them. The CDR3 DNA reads TGCGCCAGCAGCCAAGCCCCGGACGGAACCTACGAGCAGTACTTC. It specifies CASSQAPDGTYEQYF.

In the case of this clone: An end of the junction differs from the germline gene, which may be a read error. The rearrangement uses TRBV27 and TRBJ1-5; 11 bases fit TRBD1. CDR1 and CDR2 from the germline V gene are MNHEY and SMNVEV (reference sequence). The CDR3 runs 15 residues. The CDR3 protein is CASSSGTGGMQPKHF. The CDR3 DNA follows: TGCGCCAGCAGTTCCGGGACAGGGGGTATGCAGCCCAAGCATTTT.

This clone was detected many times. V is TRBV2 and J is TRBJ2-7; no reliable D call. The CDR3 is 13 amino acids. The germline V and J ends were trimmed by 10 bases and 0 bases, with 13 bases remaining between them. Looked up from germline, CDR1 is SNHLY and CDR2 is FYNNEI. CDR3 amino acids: CATTGSDSYEQYF. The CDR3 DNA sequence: TGTGCCACCACCGGTAGTGACTCCTACGAGCAGTACTTC.

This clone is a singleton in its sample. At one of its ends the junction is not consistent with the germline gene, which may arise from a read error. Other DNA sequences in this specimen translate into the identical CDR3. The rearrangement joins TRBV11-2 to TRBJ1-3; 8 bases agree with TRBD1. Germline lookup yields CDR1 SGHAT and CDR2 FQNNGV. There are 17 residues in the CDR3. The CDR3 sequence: CASSPRQGAVTGNTIYF. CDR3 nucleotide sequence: TGTGCCAGCAGCCCGCGGCAGGGGGCAGTTACTGGAAACACTATATATTTT.

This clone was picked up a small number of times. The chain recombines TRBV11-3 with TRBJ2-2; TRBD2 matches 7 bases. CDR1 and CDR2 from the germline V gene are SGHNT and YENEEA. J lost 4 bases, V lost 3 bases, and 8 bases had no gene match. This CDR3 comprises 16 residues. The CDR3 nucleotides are TGTGCCAGCAGCTTGGGCGGGAGTGCCCTCACCGGGGAGCTGTTTTTT. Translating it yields CASSLGGSALTGELFF.

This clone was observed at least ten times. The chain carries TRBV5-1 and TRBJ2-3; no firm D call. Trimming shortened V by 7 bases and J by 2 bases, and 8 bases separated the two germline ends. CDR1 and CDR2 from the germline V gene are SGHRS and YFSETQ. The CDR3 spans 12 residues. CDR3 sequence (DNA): TGCGCCAGCGGCCTTGACACAGATACGCAGTATTTT. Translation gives CASGLDTDTQYF.

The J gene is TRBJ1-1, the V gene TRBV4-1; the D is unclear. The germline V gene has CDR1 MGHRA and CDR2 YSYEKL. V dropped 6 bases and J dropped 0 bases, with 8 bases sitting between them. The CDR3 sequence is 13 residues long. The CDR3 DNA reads TGCGCCAGCAGAAAAGGGATGAACACTGAAGCTTTCTTT. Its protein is CASRKGMNTEAFF.

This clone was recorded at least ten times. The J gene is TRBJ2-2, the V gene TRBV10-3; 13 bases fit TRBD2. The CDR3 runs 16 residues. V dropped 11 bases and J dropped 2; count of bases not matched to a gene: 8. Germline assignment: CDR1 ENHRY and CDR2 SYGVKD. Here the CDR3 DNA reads TGTGCCCTACGGACTAGCGGGGGAAAAAACACCGGGGAGCTGTTTTTT. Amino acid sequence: CALRTSGGKNTGELFF.

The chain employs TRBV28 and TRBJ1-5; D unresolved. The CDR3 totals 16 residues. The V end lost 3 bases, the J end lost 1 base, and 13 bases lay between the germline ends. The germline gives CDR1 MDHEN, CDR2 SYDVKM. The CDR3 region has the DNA TGTGCCAGCAGTTTTGTACAGACGTGGAGCAATCAGCCCCAGCATTTT. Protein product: CASSFVQTWSNQPQHF.

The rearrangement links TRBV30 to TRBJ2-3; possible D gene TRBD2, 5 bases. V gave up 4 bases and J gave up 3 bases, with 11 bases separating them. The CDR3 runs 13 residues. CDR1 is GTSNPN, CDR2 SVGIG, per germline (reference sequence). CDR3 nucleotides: TGTGCCTGGAACCGTAGGACTACAGATACGCAGTATTTT. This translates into CAWNRRTTDTQYF. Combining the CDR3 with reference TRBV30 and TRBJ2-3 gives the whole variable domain SQTIHQWPATLVQPVGSPLSLECTVEGTSNPNLYWYRQAAGRGLQLLFYSVGIGQISSEVPQNLSASRPQDRQFILSSKKLLLSDSGFYLCAWNRRTTDTQYFGPGTRLTVL.